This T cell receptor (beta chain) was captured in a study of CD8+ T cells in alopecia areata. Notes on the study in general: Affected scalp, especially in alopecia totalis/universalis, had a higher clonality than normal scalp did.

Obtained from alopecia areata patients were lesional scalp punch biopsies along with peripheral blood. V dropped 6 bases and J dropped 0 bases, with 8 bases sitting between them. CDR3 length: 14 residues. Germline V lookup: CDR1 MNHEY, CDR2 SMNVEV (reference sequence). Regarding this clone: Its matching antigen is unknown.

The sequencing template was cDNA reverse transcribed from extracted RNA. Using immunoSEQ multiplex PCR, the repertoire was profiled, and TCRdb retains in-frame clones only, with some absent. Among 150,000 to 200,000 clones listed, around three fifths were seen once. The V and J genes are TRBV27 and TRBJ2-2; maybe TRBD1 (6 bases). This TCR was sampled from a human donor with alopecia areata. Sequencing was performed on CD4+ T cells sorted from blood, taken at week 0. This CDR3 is CASRYRANTGELFF. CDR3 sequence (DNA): TGTGCCAGCAGGTACAGGGCGAACACCGGGGAGCTGTTTTTT.